Below, 25 T cell receptor beta chains from the same sample are listed, as sequenced in a study of CD8 T cells in ankylosing spondylitis. MiXCR, applied by TCRdb to the 5' RACE reads, yields one record per CDR3 protein. The sample yields 150,000 to 200,000 distinct CDR3 sequences, approximately 10% seen once. The source material was blood, either unsorted or a sorted T cell fraction (not recorded which). The receptors originated from a male donor with ankylosing spondylitis or in good health (not recorded which).

The J gene is TRBJ2-1, the V gene TRBV19; D gene unclear. The CDR3 has 14 amino acids. Trimming left V 3 bases short and J 9 bases short, with 15 bases between. Germline lookup yields CDR1 LNHDA and CDR2 SQIVND (reference sequence). The CDR3 nucleotides are TGTGCCAGTAGTATCCCAGGCTTAAAGGTTGAGCAGTTCTTC. This codes for CASSIPGLKVEQFF.

CDR3 sequence reads: CASSQVASFSYEQYF. CDR3 bases: TGTGCCAGCAGCCAAGTCGCCTCATTCTCCTACGAGCAGTACTTC. This chain uses TRBV3-1 with TRBJ2-7; no firm D call. The V end was cut by 1 base, the J end by 0 bases, with 10 bases between. This CDR3 is 15 amino acids long. Germline CDR1 and CDR2: LGHDT and YNNKEL (reference sequence).

This clonotype was counted ten times or more. The chain is built from TRBV7-8 and TRBJ2-3; 7 bases are a match to TRBD2. The trim removed 4 bases at V and 2 bases at J, leaving 12 bases unmatched. The CDR3 loop spans 17 amino acids. Germline assignment: CDR1 SGHVS and CDR2 FQNEAQ. The CDR3, as DNA: TGTGCCAGCAGCTCTTCCAGGGCTAGCGGCTCCACAGATACGCAGTATTTT. Translating it yields CASSSSRASGSTDTQYF.

This chain connects TRBV3-1 to TRBJ2-7; no definite D call. V was cut by 4 bases and J by 1 base, with 11 bases left in between. CDR1 and CDR2 from the germline V gene are LGHDT and YNNKEL (reference sequence). The CDR3 is 14 residues long. The chain's CDR3 is CASSPTHASYEQYF. CDR3 bases: TGTGCCAGCAGCCCTACGCACGCTTCCTACGAGCAGTACTTC.

The rearrangement links TRBV6-5 to TRBJ1-1; the D is unclear. The CDR3 has 15 amino acids. Trimming pared 0 bases from V and 1 base from J, leaving 9 bases between. Germline V gives CDR1 MNHEY, CDR2 SVGAGI. CDR3 in DNA: TGTGCCAGCAGTTACTCGGGCCAGTCGAACACTGAAGCTTTCTTT. Protein product: CASSYSGQSNTEAFF.

The V gene is TRBV9, the J gene TRBJ2-3; TRBD1 might be the D (6 bases). CDR1 SGDLS and CDR2 YYNGEE come from the germline V gene. This CDR3 region has 15 residues. The V gene lost 1 base and the J gene lost 1 base, with 10 bases spanning the gap. This CDR3 reads CASSVRQGRTDTQYF. The CDR3 coding sequence is TGTGCCAGCAGCGTACGGCAGGGGCGCACAGATACGCAGTATTTT. The full variable domain, its missing parts supplied by reference TRBV9 and TRBJ2-3, is DSGVTQTPKHLITATGQRVTLRCSPRSGDLSVYWYQQSLDQGLQFLIQYYNGEERAKGNILERFSAQQFPDLHSELNLSSLELGDSALYFCASSVRQGRTDTQYFGPGTRLTVL.

This sequence joins TRBV5-1 and TRBJ2-2; D gene unclear. The V end was cut by 1 base, the J end by 1 base, with 2 bases between. CDR3 length equals 13 residues. Germline V CDR1 and CDR2: SGHRS, YFSETQ. The CDR3 DNA reads TGCGCCAGCAGCTTGCGGAACACCGGGGAGCTGTTTTTT. Residues: CASSLRNTGELFF.

This clonotype has more than one count but fewer than ten. V and J are TRBV24-1 and TRBJ2-1, with TRBD2 matching over 10 bases. Germline V gene lookup returns CDR1 KGHDR and CDR2 SFDVKD. This CDR3 region has 19 residues. The ends lost 3 bases at V and 4 bases at J; junction bases unmatched: 14. The CDR3 nucleotides read TGTGCCACCAGTGATCCCCGGGGCCGGGGGACTAGCGATTACAATGAGCAGTTCTTC. It yields the protein CATSDPRGRGTSDYNEQFF.

This clonotype has at least ten counts. The chain links TRBV19 to TRBJ1-5; tentatively, D is TRBD1 (6 bases). The CDR3 length is 13 residues. V was clipped by 8 bases and J by 6 bases, with 14 bases between them. The germline V gene has CDR1 LNHDA and CDR2 SQIVND (reference sequence). CDR3 DNA sequence: TGTGCCAGTGATAGACAGGCAGGTCAGCCCCAGCATTTT. This gives the protein CASDRQAGQPQHF.

This clonotype was counted ten times or more. This chain joins TRBV28 and TRBJ2-1; TRBD2 agrees at 8 bases. With V trimmed by 7 bases and J by 4 bases, 6 bases remained unmatched. CDR1 MDHEN and CDR2 SYDVKM come from the germline V gene. The CDR3 length is 14 residues. CDR3 nucleotides: TGTGCCAGCATCGGACTAGCTGGTTACAATGAGCAGTTCTTC. Translation gives CASIGLAGYNEQFF.

J is TRBJ2-7 and V is TRBV20-1; 7 bases map to TRBD1. V was clipped by 3 bases and J by 5 bases; unmatched bases: 13. CDR3 length: 15 residues. Looked up from germline, CDR1 is DFQATT and CDR2 is SNEGSKA (reference sequence). The CDR3 reads CSARSQKTGVHEQYF. The CDR3 DNA reads TGCAGTGCTAGGTCCCAAAAAACAGGGGTCCACGAGCAGTACTTC.

This clonotype came up many times. The genes are TRBV5-1 and TRBJ1-1, with 8 bases identical to TRBD1. The CDR3 spans 14 residues. Germline V gene data show CDR1 as SGHRS and CDR2 as YFSETQ. V lost 4 bases to trimming and J lost 6 bases; unmatched junction nucleotides: 8. CDR3 amino acids: CASSLRQGTAEAFF. CDR3 DNA sequence: TGCGCCAGCAGCCTTCGACAGGGGACGGCTGAAGCTTTCTTT.

This clonotype occurred many times. The V call is TRBV20-1, the J call TRBJ1-1; unclear D gene. Germline-derived CDR1 and CDR2 are DFQATT and SNEGSKA (reference sequence). V dropped 4 bases and J dropped 4 bases, with 16 bases sitting between them. This CDR3 contains 14 residues. Written as DNA, the CDR3 is TGCAGTGCTATATCCCCGGGGTATCCCACTGAAGCTTTCTTT. This encodes CSAISPGYPTEAFF.

This clonotype was detected ten times or more. The chain combines TRBV5-1 with TRBJ2-2; the match to TRBD2 covers 8 bases. Germline CDR1 reads SGHRS; CDR2 reads YFSETQ. Trimming at V came to 4 bases and at J to 2 bases, leaving 19 bases not matched to a gene. The CDR3 sequence is 20 residues long. CDR3 loop: CASSRNLQLTSGVNTGELFF. DNA for the CDR3: TGCGCCAGCAGCCGAAACCTTCAATTAACTAGCGGAGTTAACACCGGGGAGCTGTTTTTT.

The sample holds a few counts of this clonotype. The chain combines TRBV20-1 with TRBJ2-3; 9 bases are shared with TRBD2. The CDR3 consists of 17 residues. Germline CDR1 DFQATT, CDR2 SNEGSKA (reference sequence). V lost 3 bases, J lost 5 bases, and 15 bases stayed unmatched. In DNA form, the CDR3 reads TGCAGTGCTAGCCCCATATGGGCGGGAGGGCCTAAAGATACGCAGTATTTT. Translation: CSASPIWAGGPKDTQYF.

This clonotype occurred many times. The J gene is TRBJ1-2, the V gene TRBV20-1; D call uncertain. Germline lookup yields CDR1 DFQATT and CDR2 SNEGSKA (reference sequence). Trimming removed 5 bases from V and 4 bases from J, with 11 bases in between. The CDR3 is made up of 12 amino acids. CDR3 in DNA: TGCAGTGCTCAGCGGGCCGGCTATGGCTACACCTTC. Translating it yields CSAQRAGYGYTF.

CDR3 nucleotides: TGTGCCAGCAGAATAACAGGGGGCGGCTACGAGCAGTACTTC. Translating it yields CASRITGGGYEQYF. V gene TRBV28 combines with J gene TRBJ2-7; 9 bases match TRBD1. This CDR3 region has 14 residues. The trim removed 6 bases at V and 3 bases at J, leaving 6 bases unmatched. Germline-derived CDR1 and CDR2 are MDHEN and SYDVKM.

This clonotype was seen ten or more times. The gene calls are TRBV10-3 and TRBJ2-3; D perhaps matches TRBD2 (6 bases). This CDR3 is 15 amino acids long. The germline gives CDR1 ENHRY, CDR2 SYGVKD. V lost 3 bases and J lost 4, with 14 bases in between. CDR3 in amino acids: CAISDMREGADTQYF. The CDR3 bases are TGTGCCATCAGTGACATGCGGGAAGGCGCAGATACGCAGTATTTT.

A note on this clonotype: A single base separates this from a much larger clone, so it may be a read error. The chain joins TRBV5-1 to TRBJ2-3; 10 nucleotides line up with TRBD2. CDR1 is SGHRS, CDR2 YFSETQ, per germline. The CDR3 totals 16 residues. This chain's CDR3 is CASSLTQRGGTGTQYF. CDR3 nucleotides: TGCGCCAGCAGCTTAACTCAGCGGGGGGGCACAGGTACGCAGTATTTT.

This clonotype was counted many times. The V call is TRBV12-3 or TRBV12-4, the J call TRBJ1-6; maybe TRBD1 (5 bases). The CDR3 totals 13 residues. V was cut by 2 bases and J by 7 bases, with 6 bases left in between. CDR3 nucleotides: TGTGCCAGCAGTTTATACAGGAATTCACCCCTCCACTTT. Residues: CASSLYRNSPLHF.

The CDR3 spells CASSLDWRGNQPQHF. The DNA for the CDR3 is TGCGCCAGCAGCTTGGACTGGAGGGGCAATCAGCCCCAGCATTTT. V gene TRBV5-1 combines with J gene TRBJ1-5; D is unclear. The CDR3 spans 15 residues. V lost 0 bases and J 2 bases, leaving 9 bases between the germline ends. Per the germline V gene, CDR1 is SGHRS and CDR2 is YFSETQ.

At least ten counts were recorded for this clonotype. The CDR3 DNA is TGTGCCAGCAGCAAAGTTACCTCAAGGGGCCCAGATACGCAGTATTTT. Residues: CASSKVTSRGPDTQYF. The chain carries TRBV21-1 and TRBJ2-3. TRBV21-1 corresponds to a pseudogene. There are 16 residues in the CDR3.

This clonotype was seen ten or more times. The chain combines TRBV6-1 with TRBJ1-1, with D uncertain. This CDR3 contains 15 residues. V was trimmed by 1 base and J by 4 bases, leaving 13 bases between them. Germline values: CDR1 MNHNS, CDR2 SASEGT. In DNA form, the CDR3 reads TGTGCCAGCAGTGAAGGGCTGGGAGGACGCACTGAAGCTTTCTTT. Protein sequence: CASSEGLGGRTEAFF.

The chain employs TRBV11-2 and TRBJ1-5; TRBD1 matches at 11 bases. CDR3 length equals 15 residues. After removal of 6 bases from V and 4 bases from J, the junction contained 5 bases not matched to a gene. Germline V gene lookup returns CDR1 SGHAT and CDR2 FQNNGV. CDR3 amino acids: CASSVGTGGNQPQHF. The CDR3 nucleotides are TGTGCCAGCAGTGTCGGGACAGGGGGAAATCAGCCCCAGCATTTT.

In this sample, this clonotype turned up a few times. The V gene is TRBV2, the J gene TRBJ1-5; D is ambiguous. Germline V lookup: CDR1 SNHLY, CDR2 FYNNEI. V was clipped by 10 bases and J by 7 bases, with 20 bases between them. The length of the CDR3 is 14 residues. The CDR3 nucleotides are TGTGCCATCCAGGAGATGGGAGCGGGGCAGCCCCAGCATTTT. Its translation is CAIQEMGAGQPQHF.